This TCR beta chain was identified during a study of control samples from healthy donors and cancer patients (dated by TCRdb to between 2020 and 2021). Library preparation was by the immunoSEQ multiplex PCR assay. In its TCRdb copy, this immuneACCESS table keeps in-frame sequences only and misses some clones. Where compared with another copy, unresolved V genes explain less than half of these, and the others have no known cause. The sample yields about 160,000 clones; nearly 96% were counted once. The ten largest clones represent just over 1% of the sample. This clone was seen only a few times. This receptor's antigen is unknown. No base-level quality is on record; no much larger clone is a single base apart. The germline V gene (reference sequence) yields GTSNPN for CDR1 and SVGIG for CDR2. V loses 2 bases, J loses 4 bases, and the germline ends lie 13 bases apart. From the cysteine up to the phenylalanine, the CDR3 has a length of 14 residues. Solely the CDR3 DNA is kept, with 42 bases framed from the first base.

The receptor comes from a woman aged 25 to 39 in good health. Sequenced input: blood. The chain is made from TRBV30 and TRBJ2-3; TRBD2 is perhaps the D gene, given 6 matching bases. The sequenced DNA is TGTGCCTGGAGTCCGGGAGAGTTCGCAGATACGCAGTATTTT. Translated, it gives CAWSPGEFADTQYF. Here the CDR3 is joined to the reference TRBV30 and TRBJ2-3 genes, and the full variable domain is: SQTIHQWPATLVQPVGSPLSLECTVEGTSNPNLYWYRQAAGRGLQLLFYSVGIGQISSEVPQNLSASRPQDRQFILSSKKLLLSDSGFYLCAWSPGEFADTQYFGPGTRLTVL.